These T cell receptor beta chains were read from a single sample in a study of metastatic and nonmetastatic thyroid tumors. TCRdb re-called the PCR reads with MiXCR. The data show just under 4,000 clones, 34% seen once. The sample consisted of adjacent normal tissue. These receptors were collected from a female donor with papillary thyroid cancer or a benign thyroid nodule (not recorded which). Some clones in this sample may be carry-over from other donors' samples. Both conserved end residues are part of each CDR3. Each record gives: J gene, V gene, clone size, D gene, CDR3 protein, CDR3 DNA. D genes are given only for firm matches. Clone size is given for some rows only: seen once, a few or many times, or a class if the clone is expanded.

TRBJ2-7 TRBV2 - TRBD2 CASSSTSGRATYEQYF TGTGCCAGCAGCTCTACTAGCGGGAGGGCCACCTACGAGCAGTACTTC
TRBJ2-3 TRBV7-3 few TRBD2 CASSSHVAGVNTQYF TGTGCCAGCAGCTCCCACGTAGCGGGGGTCAATACGCAGTATTTT
TRBJ2-1 TRBV7-9 medium-sized TRBD2 CASSFASGRAHEQFF TGTGCCAGCAGCTTTGCAAGCGGGAGGGCGCATGAGCAGTTCTTC
TRBJ2-7 TRBV27 few TRBD2 CASSSLAGVPYEQYF TGTGCCAGCAGTTCCCTAGCGGGAGTACCCTACGAGCAGTACTTC
TRBJ1-3 TRBV14 few - CASSQGIANPGNTIYF TGTGCCAGCAGCCAAGGCATAGCGAATCCTGGAAACACCATATATTTT
TRBJ2-7 TRBV11-2 - TRBD1 CASSLHGTGAPSSYEQYF TGTGCCAGCAGCTTACACGGGACAGGGGCCCCATCCTCCTACGAGCAGTACTTC
TRBJ2-1 TRBV6-1 few - CASSEEMRTSPYNEQFF TGTGCCAGCAGTGAAGAGATGAGGACTTCGCCCTACAATGAGCAGTTCTTC
TRBJ2-5 TRBV28 few TRBD1 CASSLYPDRGRVETQYF TGTGCCAGCAGTTTATACCCGGACAGGGGCAGGGTAGAGACCCAGTACTTC
TRBJ1-2 TRBV20-1 large - CSVLDGDYGYTF TGCAGTGTCCTGGACGGTGATTATGGCTACACCTTC
TRBJ2-1 TRBV2 - - CASRSSVSSYNEQFF TGTGCCAGCAGGAGTAGCGTTTCGTCCTACAATGAGCAGTTCTTC
TRBJ2-1 TRBV10-3 few - CAISANNEQFF TGTGCCATCAGTGCAAACAATGAGCAGTTCTTC
TRBJ1-5 TRBV5-5 few - CASSSSMGNQPQHF TGTGCCAGCAGCTCTTCAATGGGCAATCAGCCCCAGCATTTT
TRBJ1-2 TRBV11-3 few TRBD1 CASSNRGDGYTF TGTGCCAGCAGCAACAGGGGTGATGGCTACACCTTC
TRBJ1-6 TRBV3-1 - TRBD1 CASSQGTGDSPLHF TGTGCCAGCAGCCAAGGGACAGGGGATTCACCCCTCCACTTT
TRBJ1-1 TRBV6-1 - - CEGSFTVNTEAFF TGTGAAGGCAGTTTTACAGTCAACACTGAAGCTTTCTTT
TRBJ2-2 TRBV7-9 - - CASSETLTPGELFF TGTGCCAGCAGCGAGACCCTCACTCCCGGGGAGCTGTTTTTT
TRBJ1-2 TRBV20-1 large TRBD1 CSAIPSGGWGYTF TGCAGTGCCATCCCGTCAGGGGGTTGGGGCTACACCTTC
TRBJ1-2 TRBV27 - TRBD1 CASSFWTGVGYTF TGTGCCAGCAGTTTTTGGACAGGGGTTGGCTACACCTTC
TRBJ1-2 TRBV6-1 - - CASSDRDSYGYTF TGTGCCAGCAGTGACAGGGATTCCTATGGCTACACCTTC
TRBJ2-5 TRBV28 - - CASRWHTRASEQTQYF TGTGCCAGCCGTTGGCACACCCGTGCCTCCGAGCAGACCCAGTACTTC
TRBJ2-3 TRBV2 few TRBD1 CASRDGQGVDTQYF TGTGCCAGCAGGGACGGACAGGGGGTAGATACGCAGTATTTT
TRBJ2-2 TRBV5-1 - - CASNIQGRGGTGELFF TGCGCCAGCAACATACAGGGTAGAGGAGGGACCGGGGAGCTGTTTTTT
TRBJ2-1 TRBV2 few TRBD2 CASRTSGRGQFF TGTGCCTCCCGGACTAGCGGGAGGGGGCAGTTCTTC
TRBJ2-7 TRBV28 few TRBD2 CASRTSGRADEQYF TGTGCCAGCAGAACTAGCGGGAGGGCAGACGAGCAGTACTTC
TRBJ1-2 TRBV5-6 once - CASSMGPGPPETF TGTGCCAGCAGCATGGGACCGGGACCGCCGGAAACCTTC
TRBJ2-7 TRBV28 - TRBD1 CASSAPGTGPDEQYF TGTGCCAGCAGTGCACCCGGGACAGGGCCTGACGAGCAGTACTTC
TRBJ2-1 TRBV11-2 - TRBD1 CASSLQVTDRGNEQFF TGTGCCAGCAGCCTCCAGGTTACGGACAGGGGCAATGAGCAGTTCTTC
TRBJ1-1 TRBV4-1 large - CASSQGIITEAFF TGCGCCAGCAGCCAGGGGATCATCACTGAAGCTTTCTTT
TRBJ2-2 TRBV20-1 - TRBD2 CSARDLAGAGTGELFF TGCAGTGCTAGAGACTTAGCGGGAGCGGGCACCGGGGAGCTGTTTTTT